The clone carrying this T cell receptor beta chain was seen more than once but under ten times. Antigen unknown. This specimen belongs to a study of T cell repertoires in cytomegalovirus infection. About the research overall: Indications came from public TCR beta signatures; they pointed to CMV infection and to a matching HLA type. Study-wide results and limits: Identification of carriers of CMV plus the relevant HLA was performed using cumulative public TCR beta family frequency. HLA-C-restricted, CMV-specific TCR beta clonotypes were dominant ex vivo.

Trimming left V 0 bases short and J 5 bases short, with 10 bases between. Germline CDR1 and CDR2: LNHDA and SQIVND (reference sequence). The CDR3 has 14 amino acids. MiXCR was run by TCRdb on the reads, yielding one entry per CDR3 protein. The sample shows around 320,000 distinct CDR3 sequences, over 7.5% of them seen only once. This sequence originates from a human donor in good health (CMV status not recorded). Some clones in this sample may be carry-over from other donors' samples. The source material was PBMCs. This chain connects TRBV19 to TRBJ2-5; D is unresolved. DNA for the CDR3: TGTGCCAGTAGTATAGATCCCGTGGGGGAGACCCAGTACTTC. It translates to CASSIDPVGETQYF.